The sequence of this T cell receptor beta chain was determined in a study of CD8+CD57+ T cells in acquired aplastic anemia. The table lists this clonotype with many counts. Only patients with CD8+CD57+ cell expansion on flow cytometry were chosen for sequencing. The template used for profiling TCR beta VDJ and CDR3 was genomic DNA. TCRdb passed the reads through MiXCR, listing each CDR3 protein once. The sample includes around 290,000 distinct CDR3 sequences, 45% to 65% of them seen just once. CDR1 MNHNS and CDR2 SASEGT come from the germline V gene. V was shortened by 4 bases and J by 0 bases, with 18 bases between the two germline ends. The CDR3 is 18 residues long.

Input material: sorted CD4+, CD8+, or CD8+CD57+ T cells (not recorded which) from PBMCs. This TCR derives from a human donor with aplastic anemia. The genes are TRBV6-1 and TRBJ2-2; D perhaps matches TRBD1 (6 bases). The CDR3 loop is CASSVLDSSYTNTGELFF. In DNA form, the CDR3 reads TGTGCCAGCAGTGTCTTGGACAGCTCTTATACGAACACCGGGGAGCTGTTTTTT.